This TCR beta chain was retrieved from a study of T cell repertoires in cytomegalovirus infection. This clonotype was found many times. V was cut by 5 bases and J by 5 bases, with 12 bases left in between. CDR1 is SGHTA and CDR2 is FQGNSA in the germline V gene. The CDR3 is 13 residues long. TCRdb ran MiXCR on the reads and lists one entry per CDR3 protein. Among fewer than 300,000 distinct CDR3 sequences, 25% were seen once, and the ten largest hold approximately 13%. Sequencing input: PBMCs. The V call is TRBV7-2, the J call TRBJ1-1; TRBD1 might be the D (6 bases). The TCR comes from a human donor in good health (CMV status not recorded). Some clones in this sample may be carry-over from other donors' samples. CDR3 residues: CASSTGTGTEAFF. CDR3 bases: TGTGCCAGCAGCACCGGAACAGGGACTGAAGCTTTCTTT.